This T cell receptor beta chain emerged from a study of spatial heterogeneity in lung cancer. Study background: Each time, sequencing found more beta-chain sequences than alpha-chain sequences.

Time point of the sample: blood at routine non-recurrence follow-up after resection. Sequencing of whole RNA from tumor, nontumor lung or frozen PBMC involved no sorting. The CDR3 is 14 residues long. Per the germline V gene, CDR1 is DFQATT and CDR2 is SNEGSKA (reference sequence). J gave up 5 bases and V 5 bases, and 10 bases lay outside the gene matches. One entry per CDR3 protein, called by TCRdb with MiXCR from the 5' RACE reads. The sample lists 25,000 to 30,000 distinct CDR3 sequences, 4.5% to 7.5% occurring once. Broader study findings: Detection of ubiquitous tumor TCRs in blood was higher at resection than follow-up.

In regard to this clonotype: Its antigen remains unknown.

Material: PBMCs, obtained at follow-up. V usage is TRBV20-1 and J usage is TRBJ1-1, with 8 bases fitting TRBD1. This TCR was sampled from a male donor with early-stage non-small cell lung cancer. The CDR3 DNA sequence: TGCAGTGCTCCTGGACAGGGCGCGTGGACTGAAGCTTTCTTT. Protein sequence: CSAPGQGAWTEAFF.